This T cell receptor (beta chain) was captured by sequencing in a study of OX40 agonist ivuxolimab in advanced cancers. Study results and caveats: Dosing at 0.1 to 3.0 mg/kg was accompanied by clonal expansion of CD4+ and CD8+ blood T cells by week 6.

The V end lost 6 bases, the J end lost 0 bases, and 5 bases lay between the germline ends. The CDR3 runs 13 residues. Germline CDR1 reads ENHRY; CDR2 reads SYGVKD. The assay was immunoSEQ multiplex PCR, and TCRdb's table has in-frame clones only and misses some. Of roughly 100,000 clones listed, roughly 88% were seen once; the top ten hold 3.5% to 4%. With respect to this clone: The antigen remains undetermined.

The source of this sequence is an adult with an advanced solid tumor such as melanoma, head and neck, liver or kidney cancer. The source was CD4+ or CD8+ T cells sorted from blood, collected in a trial of the OX40 agonist ivuxolimab. J is TRBJ2-2 and V is TRBV10-3; unclear D gene. The CDR3 spells CAIRGTNTGELFF. DNA for the CDR3: TGTGCCATCAGGGGAACGAACACCGGGGAGCTGTTTTTT.